The TCR beta chain described here comes from a study of blood T cells in healthy people across ages (dated by TCRdb to about 2015). Context from the whole study: In model experiments, template switching captured roughly one uniquely barcoded TCR beta cDNA molecule for every two T cells. Four age groups were formed from the donors: young (average around 15 years), middle-aged (around 37), aged (approximately 60) and long-lived (approximately 80). The study analyzed two additional independent replicas of 1 million unique cDNA reads from the same blood draw for two donors, one aged 18 to 30 and one aged 80 or older. To avoid experimental bias, donors of different ages were spread randomly across the sequencing lanes. The study measured age-related changes in TCR beta repertoire diversity using deep sequencing normalized with unique cDNA molecular identifiers. Overall study results and their limits: Observed TCR beta diversity correlated strongly with the percentage of naive T cells measured by flow cytometry. Because donor CMV infection status was unknown, age-related changes in expanded clonotypes were potentially confounded. The long-lived group showed more naive CD4+ T cells, fewer expanded clones and increased TCR diversity than the aged group, suggesting age selection. As age increased, observed TCR beta diversity per million T cells dropped in a roughly linear way, and a significant reduction was already evident by age about 36. Conclusive comparison of naive and antigen-experienced compartments was prevented by the profiling of bulk unsorted PBMCs. Estimates of total diversity based on one million sequenced T cells were regarded as lower bounds and as underestimates.

Regarding this clonotype: Its target antigen remains unknown. No much larger clone exists at a distance of one base, and base qualities are not known.

Library method: 5' RACE. The listed sequencing device is Illumina HiSeq 2500. A second PCR of roughly 6 to 11 cycles was run with a J-beta primer mix and a sample-barcoded 5' primer. A template-switch 5' adaptor carrying 12 random nucleotides introduced a unique molecular identifier onto each TCR beta cDNA molecule. Each sample yielded at least 2.5 million CDR3-containing paired-end reads. First-strand cDNA synthesis was performed from all RNA using the Mint cDNA synthesis kit, with priming by a TRBC-specific oligonucleotide. After uracil-DNA glycosylase treatment, a first 18-cycle PCR used universal primers M1SS and BC2_uni_R on all cDNA. The source study handled its data this way. Normalization of each sample was performed by random selection of 1 million high-quality reads, each carrying a distinct molecular identifier. Instead of being binned into consensus sequences, reads that shared molecular identifiers were thrown out. MiTCR, run with a Q25 quality threshold and the strictest error-elimination algorithm, handled CDR3 identification, clonotype clustering and error correction. A nonparametric unseen species model with Euler transformation was used to estimate a lower bound on total TCR beta diversity. TCRdb's own reprocessing of the public reads used fastp at Q25 and MiXCR and kept productive beta chains. Entries that share a CDR3 protein sequence are merged under the most common genes and DNA. What appears here as the V and J calls and clone size reflects TCRdb's work, not the paper's. Within this sample are about 900,000 distinct CDR3 sequences, with under 50% of them counted one time only. The top ten clones comprise 10% to 15% of the sample.

Donors were 40 or so systemically healthy Caucasian individuals from Russia aged roughly 6 to 100 years. Approximately 11 milliliters of peripheral blood were drawn from each donor into EDTA-treated Vacutainer tubes. PBMCs were isolated by Ficoll-Paque density-gradient centrifugation, with at least 6 million obtained per sample. Total RNA, at least 6 micrograms per sample, was extracted from PBMCs with Trizol reagent. The percentages of naive CD45RAhigh/CD27high T cells were determined by flow cytometry on a PBMC aliquot from every donor. CDR1 DFQATT and CDR2 SNEGSKA were looked up in the germline V gene (reference sequence). From the cysteine through the phenylalanine, the CDR3 covers 16 amino acids. This entry keeps only the CDR3 DNA: 48 bases, framed from base 1. The V end loses 6 bases and the J end loses 3 bases, and a stretch of 18 bases separates them.

Sequencing used blood. The receptor comes from a man aged 30 to 45 in good health. In this chain, TRBV20-1 is recombined with TRBJ1-6; TRBD1 is possibly the D segment (6 matching bases). The DNA reads TGCAGTGCCACCGGAACAGGGACCTTCTATAATTCACCCCTCCACTTT. The translation is CSATGTGTFYNSPLHF.